Below, 25 T cell receptor beta chains from the same sample are listed, as sequenced in a study of T-cell reconstitution after alpha-beta-depleted transplantation in children. Unique molecular identifiers were used in preparing the TCRbeta library. In TCRdb, the PCR reads were re-called with MiXCR into one record per CDR3 protein. Of some 120,000 distinct CDR3 sequences in the sample, roughly 10% are singletons; the top ten hold nearly 25%. The sequencing here drew on PBMCs, mostly from graft donor cells, taken 180 days after TCRalphabeta/CD19-depleted stem cell transplant. The source is a girl in the first two years of life who had a stem cell transplant for combined immunodeficiency, so the T cells may come from the graft donor.

This clonotype was detected a few times. The rearrangement uses TRBV18 and TRBJ2-2; D ambiguous. V was cut by 3 bases and J by 4 bases, with 15 bases left in between. This CDR3 is 16 amino acids long. Per the germline V gene, CDR1 is KGHSH and CDR2 is LQKENI. This chain's CDR3 is CASSPRPPGGTGELFF. The DNA of the CDR3 is TGTGCCAGCTCACCCAGGCCTCCCGGCGGCACCGGGGAGCTGTTTTTT.

This clonotype was detected only a few times. CDR3 bases: TGCAGTGCAAGGGACAGGGAAAAGAGTTACGAGCAGTACTTC. Amino acids: CSARDREKSYEQYF. The V call is TRBV20-1, the J call TRBJ2-7, with TRBD1 matching over 9 bases. The germline CDR1 and CDR2 sequences are DFQATT and SNEGSKA (reference sequence). V lost 6 bases to trimming and J lost 4 bases; unmatched junction nucleotides: 10. This CDR3 has 14 amino acids.

This clonotype was seen ten or more times. The V call is TRBV20-1, the J call TRBJ2-3; 8 nucleotides align to TRBD2. Trimming at V came to 0 bases and at J to 1 base, leaving 12 bases not matched to a gene. CDR1 and CDR2 (germline): DFQATT, SNEGSKA (reference sequence). The CDR3 consists of 18 residues. CDR3 coding DNA: TGCAGTGCTAGAGATTGGAGCGGGAGAGCAGTTGGCACAGATACGCAGTATTTT. Translating gives CSARDWSGRAVGTDTQYF.

The chain combines TRBV12-3 or TRBV12-4 with TRBJ2-4, with TRBD1 identical over 7 bases. After removal of 5 bases from V and 4 bases from J, the junction contained 8 bases not matched to a gene. CDR3 length: 15 residues. The CDR3 loop is CASSRRGTDKNIQYF. CDR3 DNA sequence: TGTGCCAGCAGTAGACGAGGGACAGATAAAAACATTCAGTACTTC.

This clonotype appeared a few times. This chain joins TRBV6-2 or TRBV6-3 and TRBJ2-3; D is perhaps TRBD1 or TRBD2 (5 bases each). CDR3 length: 14 amino acids. The germline gives CDR1 MNHEY, CDR2 SVGEGT. With 4 bases removed from V and 3 bases from J, the gap between germline ends came to 11 bases. The DNA of the CDR3 is TGTGCCAGCAGTTGGGGGACGAGGACAGATACGCAGTATTTT. This sequence encodes CASSWGTRTDTQYF.

This chain uses TRBV4-3 with TRBJ2-2, with D possibly TRBD1 on 6 matching bases. The CDR3 extends over 13 amino acids. The V gene lost 4 bases and the J gene lost 6 bases, with 9 bases spanning the gap. CDR1 LGHNA and CDR2 YSLEER come from the germline V gene. CDR3 region: CASSPRQAGELFF. As DNA, the CDR3 is TGCGCCAGCAGCCCCCGACAGGCCGGGGAGCTGTTTTTT.

This clonotype has only a few counts. The V gene is TRBV5-6, the J gene TRBJ2-5, with 7 positions matching TRBD1. The V segment lost 0 bases and the J segment 0 bases; nucleotides outside the gene matches: 8. Germline V lookup: CDR1 SGHDT, CDR2 YYEEEE. CDR3 length: 17 amino acids. CDR3 residues: CASSLASTGEYQETQYF. DNA of the CDR3: TGTGCCAGCAGCTTGGCCAGTACAGGGGAGTACCAAGAGACCCAGTACTTC.

The chain combines TRBV21-1 with TRBJ2-3; the tabulated D call, TRBD2, remains unverified against the DNA. TRBV21-1 is flagged as a pseudogene. The CDR3 runs 17 residues. Written as DNA, the CDR3 is TGTGCCAGCAGCAAAGAGGGTGGGCAGACTAGCACAGATACGCAGTATTTT. Amino acids: CASSKEGGQTSTDTQYF.

This clonotype was recorded at least ten times. The chain has TRBV10-3 and TRBJ2-7, with no clear D. The CDR3 loop spans 13 amino acids. Trimming left V 5 bases short and J 6 bases short, with 14 bases between. CDR1 ENHRY and CDR2 SYGVKD come from the germline V gene. CDR3: CAISQMGNPEQYF. Here the CDR3 DNA reads TGTGCCATCAGTCAAATGGGCAACCCCGAGCAGTACTTC.

The rearrangement links TRBV20-1 to TRBJ2-5; TRBD2 might be the D (5 bases). CDR1 DFQATT and CDR2 SNEGSKA come from the germline V gene (reference sequence). The length of the CDR3 is 13 residues. The DNA for the CDR3 is TGCATCCCTGGAGGACCATCCCAAGAGACCCAGTACTTC. Translation gives CIPGGPSQETQYF.

In its sample, this clonotype was seen a few times. The chain couples TRBV7-8 to TRBJ2-1; TRBD1 aligns across 10 bases. Germline V lookup: CDR1 SGHVS, CDR2 FQNEAQ. V lost 5 bases, J lost 7 bases, and 11 bases stayed unmatched. The length of the CDR3 is 16 residues. CDR3 protein: CASSPAGTGVWNEQFF. The DNA for the CDR3 is TGTGCCAGCAGCCCAGCGGGGACAGGGGTCTGGAATGAGCAGTTCTTC.

This clonotype was seen a few times. This sequence joins TRBV19 and TRBJ1-5, with D tentatively TRBD1 (5 bases). Germline CDR1 LNHDA, CDR2 SQIVND (reference sequence). The V and J ends lost 5 bases and 7 bases respectively, with 18 bases between them. The length of the CDR3 is 15 residues. DNA of the CDR3: TGTGCCAGTAGTGGTGGATTCCGGGGCGAGCAGCCCCAGCATTTT. Amino acids: CASSGGFRGEQPQHF.

The table lists this clonotype with a few counts. This rearrangement joins TRBV24-1 to TRBJ2-3; maybe TRBD1 (6 bases). The CDR3 is 18 amino acids. Germline CDR1 is KGHDR and CDR2 is SFDVKD. V lost 0 bases and J 3 bases, leaving 18 bases between the germline ends. The CDR3 protein is CATSDLRRDTRGTDTQYF. Written as DNA, the CDR3 is TGTGCCACCAGTGATTTGCGCCGGGACACCCGCGGTACAGATACGCAGTATTTT.

This clonotype was found a few times. This chain connects TRBV20-1 to TRBJ2-3; D tentatively reads TRBD1 or TRBD2 (5 bases each). Trimming took 3 bases from V and 2 from J, leaving 15 bases between them. The CDR3 sequence is 15 residues long. Germline assignment: CDR1 DFQATT and CDR2 SNEGSKA (reference sequence). As DNA, the CDR3 is TGCAGTGCTAGCCTTGGGGGAGCCGACACAGATACGCAGTATTTT. Amino acid sequence: CSASLGGADTDTQYF.

V is TRBV20-1 and J is TRBJ2-1; D is uncertain. V lost 5 bases and J lost 5, with 7 bases in between. The CDR3 runs to 11 residues. Germline V gene lookup returns CDR1 DFQATT and CDR2 SNEGSKA (reference sequence). DNA for the CDR3: TGCAGTGCTGGGTGGGACAATGAGCAGTTCTTC. This sequence encodes CSAGWDNEQFF.

The chain has TRBV7-9 and TRBJ2-3; TRBD2 matches 15 bases. The V gene's germline CDR1 is SEHNR and CDR2 FQNEAQ (reference sequence). Germline trimming cut 4 bases from V and 5 bases from J; bases unmatched to any gene: 4. The CDR3 has 16 residues. The CDR3 DNA follows: TGTGCCAGCAGCTCGGGACTAGCGGGAGGAGGAGATACGCAGTATTTT. This translates into CASSSGLAGGGDTQYF. Using reference TRBV7-9 and TRBJ2-3 for the parts outside the CDR3, the full variable domain is DTGVSQNPRHKITKRGQNVTFRCDPISEHNRLYWYRQTLGQGPEFLTYFQNEAQLEKSRLLSDRFSAERPKGSFSTLEIQRTEQGDSAMYLCASSSGLAGGGDTQYFGPGTRLTVL.

This clonotype turned up a few times. The rearrangement uses TRBV20-1 and TRBJ2-1, with 10 nucleotides matching TRBD2. Per the germline V gene, CDR1 is DFQATT and CDR2 is SNEGSKA (reference sequence). With 1 base clipped from V and 4 bases from J, the junction kept 13 bases outside the gene matches. The CDR3 runs 18 residues. CDR3 DNA: TGCAGTGCTAGAGGCCCCCGGGAAGCGGGGGGGCAGTACAATGAGCAGTTCTTC. Translating gives CSARGPREAGGQYNEQFF.

This clonotype was counted at least ten times. V usage is TRBV5-1 and J usage is TRBJ2-1; possible D gene TRBD2, 6 bases. Germline V gives CDR1 SGHRS, CDR2 YFSETQ. Trimming cost V 0 bases and J 5 bases, with 9 bases left between them. The CDR3 is made up of 14 amino acids. The CDR3 bases are TGCGCCAGCAGCTTGGGACTAGTAAACAATGAGCAGTTCTTC. Its protein is CASSLGLVNNEQFF.

The table lists this clonotype with a few counts. The chain combines TRBV12-3 or TRBV12-4 with TRBJ2-7, with D possibly TRBD2 on 6 matching bases. Deletions cut 3 bases from V and 6 bases from J, with 18 bases between. The CDR3 sequence is 15 residues long. The CDR3 sequence is CASSFAPTTRAEQYF. The CDR3, as DNA: TGTGCCAGCAGTTTTGCACCGACGACTAGAGCCGAGCAGTACTTC.

This clonotype was recorded many times. CDR3 amino acids: CASSLGSGNTDTQYF. The DNA of the CDR3 is TGTGCCAGCAGCTTGGGAAGTGGGAACACAGATACGCAGTATTTT. The chain couples TRBV5-5 to TRBJ2-3; no reliable D call. The germline gives CDR1 SGHKS, CDR2 YYEKEE (reference sequence). This CDR3 comprises 15 residues. Trimming removed 0 bases at V and 2 bases at J, with 10 bases between.

This clonotype was detected a few times. The rearrangement links TRBV5-1 to TRBJ2-1, with 8 bases lining up with TRBD1. Germline V gives CDR1 SGHRS, CDR2 YFSETQ. V shed 0 bases and J 8 bases; nucleotides not matched to a gene: 7. The CDR3 sequence is 15 residues long. The CDR3 spells CASSLGTGKVYEQFF. In nucleotides, the CDR3 is TGCGCCAGCAGCTTGGGGACAGGGAAGGTCTATGAGCAGTTCTTC.

The table lists this clonotype with a few counts. The V call is TRBV27, the J call TRBJ2-2; no firm D call. In germline, CDR1 is MNHEY, CDR2 SMNVEV (reference sequence). The CDR3 sequence is 14 residues long. With 3 bases removed from V and 1 base from J, the gap between germline ends came to 6 bases. CDR3 amino acids: CASSFIGNTGELFF. The CDR3 DNA reads as TGTGCCAGCAGTTTCATTGGGAACACCGGGGAGCTGTTTTTT.

The chain couples TRBV6-2 or TRBV6-3 to TRBJ2-7, with D tentatively TRBD1 (6 bases). Germline assignment: CDR1 MNHEY and CDR2 SVGEGT. The V and J ends lost 0 bases and 5 bases respectively, with 14 bases between them. CDR3 size: 15 residues. This CDR3 reads CASSYSSGTPDEQYF. The CDR3 DNA reads as TGTGCCAGCAGTTACTCGTCCGGGACACCCGACGAGCAGTACTTC.

The V and J genes are TRBV5-1 and TRBJ2-3; TRBD2 agrees at 9 bases. Germline V gene lookup returns CDR1 SGHRS and CDR2 YFSETQ. Germline trimming cut 3 bases from V and 2 bases from J; bases unmatched to any gene: 4. This CDR3 has 15 residues. In nucleotides, the CDR3 is TGCGCCAGCAGCTACGCTAGCGGGAACACAGATACGCAGTATTTT. It encodes CASSYASGNTDTQYF.

About this clonotype itself: The CDR3 end shows no conserved phenylalanine or tryptophan, and so a read error is likely. This sequence joins TRBV6-1 and TRBJ2-1; D might be TRBD2 (5 bases). The germline V gene has CDR1 MNHNS and CDR2 SASEGT. There are 15 residues in the CDR3. The germline V and J ends were trimmed by 5 bases and 2 bases, with 13 bases remaining between them. CDR3 in amino acids: CASSPGTSTYNEQFL. The CDR3 DNA reads as TGTGCCAGCAGTCCCGGAACTAGTACCTACAATGAGCAGTTCTTG.